The 23 T cell receptor beta chains below come from one sample, sequenced in a study of blood T cell repertoires in COVID-19 (dated by TCRdb to the early 2020s). Preparation of the library involved the immunoSEQ multiplex PCR assay. What TCRdb holds here is the immuneACCESS table cut down to in-frame rearrangements. Part of the clones is not present; checked against another copy, under half of the missing clones reflect an unresolved V gene, and the others are unexplained. Here the sample has 85,000 to 110,000 clones; approximately 80% occur a single time. The ten largest clones take up 10% to 15% of the sample. The sequencing input was peripheral blood. Every receptor here comes from a human donor in a cohort sampled during active or convalescent COVID-19.

V usage is TRBV5-1 and J usage is TRBJ2-3; the D gene is possibly TRBD2 (5 bases). The CDR3 length is 13 residues. The V gene lost 2 bases and the J gene lost 6 bases, with 10 bases spanning the gap. CDR1 and CDR2 from the germline V gene are SGHRS and YFSETQ. The CDR3 here is CASSFWAGDTQYF. CDR3 nucleotide sequence: TGCGCCAGCAGCTTTTGGGCGGGCGATACGCAGTATTTT.

This chain connects TRBV7-3 to TRBJ2-3; TRBD2 might be the D (7 bases). Trimming removed 2 bases from V and 4 bases from J, with 16 bases in between. The CDR3 runs 16 residues. Per germline, CDR1 SGHTA and CDR2 FQGTGA. DNA for the CDR3: TGTGCCAGCAGCTTAGAGGGGGGGACTCAGGCAGATACGCAGTATTTT. It specifies CASSLEGGTQADTQYF.

This clone was seen just once. The rearrangement links TRBV19 to TRBJ2-2; perhaps TRBD1 as D (6 bases). Germline values: CDR1 LNHDA, CDR2 SQIVND (reference sequence). The V and J ends lost 5 bases and 3 bases respectively, with 16 bases between them. The CDR3 contains 16 residues. The CDR3 coding sequence is TGTGCCAGTAGTGTCACCGGGACACTCTACACCGGGGAGCTGTTTTTT. Translation: CASSVTGTLYTGELFF.

The CDR3 region is CASSRQTNTGELFF. The CDR3 DNA sequence: TGTGCCAGCAGCCGACAGACGAACACCGGGGAGCTGTTTTTT. The genes are TRBV11-1 and TRBJ2-2; D is perhaps TRBD1 (5 bases). The CDR3 totals 14 residues. Trimming left V 5 bases short and J 0 bases short, with 7 bases between. Germline CDR1 is SGHAT and CDR2 is FQDESV (reference sequence).

The chain has TRBV2 and TRBJ1-1, with D perhaps TRBD1 (6 bases). The germline gives CDR1 SNHLY, CDR2 FYNNEI. The CDR3 extends over 12 amino acids. V lost 2 bases to trimming and J lost 11 bases, with 12 bases between them. Here the CDR3 DNA reads TGTGCCAGCAGTGAAAAGACAGGTACGGCTTTCTTT. Its protein product is CASSEKTGTAFF.

The chain employs TRBV7-8 and TRBJ2-2, with a possible D match to TRBD2 (6 bases). Trimming shortened V by 4 bases and J by 0 bases, and 12 bases separated the two germline ends. CDR1 and CDR2 (germline): SGHVS, FQNEAQ. The CDR3 is 16 residues long. The CDR3 loop reads CASSSRGFSNTGELFF. In DNA form, the CDR3 reads TGTGCCAGCAGCTCCCGGGGGTTCTCGAACACCGGGGAGCTGTTTTTT.

The chain recombines TRBV2 with TRBJ2-2, with 7 bases lining up with TRBD1. The germline V gene encodes CDR1 SNHLY and CDR2 FYNNEI. V lost 7 bases, J lost 0 bases, and 8 bases stayed unmatched. This CDR3 is built from 16 residues. The CDR3 coding sequence is TGTGCCAGCACGGACGACAGGGCGTCGAACACCGGGGAGCTGTTTTTT. Protein sequence: CASTDDRASNTGELFF.

The chain uses TRBV24-1 and TRBJ1-3, with 8 positions matching TRBD1. The CDR3 runs 17 residues. The ends lost 3 bases at V and 0 bases at J; junction bases unmatched: 6. Germline V gene lookup returns CDR1 KGHDR and CDR2 SFDVKD. The CDR3 here is CATSDGTGPYSGNTIYF. Here the CDR3 DNA reads TGTGCCACCAGTGATGGGACAGGTCCGTACTCTGGAAACACCATATATTTT.

The rearrangement uses TRBV3-1 (or the pseudogene TRBV3-2) and TRBJ2-3, with a possible D match to TRBD2 (6 bases). V lost 6 bases and J 1 base, leaving 14 bases between the germline ends. Germline V CDR1 and CDR2: LGHDT, YNNKEL (reference sequence). The CDR3 sequence is 15 residues long. CDR3 in amino acids: CASRGGADRTDTQYF. The CDR3 DNA sequence: TGTGCCAGCAGGGGGGGTGCGGACCGCACAGATACGCAGTATTTT.

The chain recombines TRBV30 with TRBJ1-6; no definite D call. The CDR3 length is 11 residues. CDR1 and CDR2 (germline): GTSNPN, SVGIG (reference sequence). V was shortened by 2 bases and J by 12 bases, with 8 bases between the two germline ends. CDR3 bases: TGTGCCTGGAGTTCGGGAGGACCCCTCCACTTT. It specifies CAWSSGGPLHF.

The chain employs TRBV19 and TRBJ2-1; TRBD1 matches 9 bases. The CDR3 has 14 amino acids. J gave up 8 bases and V 8 bases, and 10 bases lay outside the gene matches. CDR1 and CDR2 from the germline V gene are LNHDA and SQIVND (reference sequence). The CDR3 sequence is CASASGTGFHEQFF. As DNA, the CDR3 is TGTGCCAGTGCCTCCGGGACAGGGTTCCATGAGCAGTTCTTC.

This sequence joins TRBV11-3 and TRBJ2-3; the match to TRBD2 covers 7 bases. V lost 5 bases and J lost 5; bases outside the gene matches: 4. The CDR3 sequence is 13 residues long. Germline V lookup: CDR1 SGHNT, CDR2 YENEEA. Here the CDR3 reads CASSGRGIDTQYF. CDR3 nucleotides: TGTGCCAGCAGCGGGAGGGGTATAGATACGCAGTATTTT.

The genes are TRBV2 and TRBJ1-4, with 9 positions matching TRBD1. The CDR3 sequence is 15 residues long. Germline-derived CDR1 and CDR2 are SNHLY and FYNNEI. Trimming removed 11 bases from V and 4 bases from J; junction bases left unmatched: 11. CDR3 sequence reads: CARGGRDRVNEKLFF. As DNA, the CDR3 is TGTGCCCGAGGGGGTCGGGACAGGGTTAATGAAAAACTGTTTTTT.

This rearrangement joins TRBV29-1 to TRBJ1-2; a possible D gene is TRBD1 (5 bases). Germline loops: CDR1 SQVTM, CDR2 ANQGSEA. Trimming removed 2 bases from V and 2 bases from J, with 9 bases in between. This CDR3 is built from 13 residues. The CDR3 DNA is TGCAGCGTTGAACGACAGTTAAACTATGGCTACACCTTC. Amino acid sequence: CSVERQLNYGYTF.

This clone was found once. The chain links TRBV14 to TRBJ1-5; 9 bases match TRBD1. Germline lookup yields CDR1 SGHDN and CDR2 FVKESK. This CDR3 is built from 15 residues. Losses at the gene ends were 8 bases for V and 4 bases for J; bases not matched to a gene: 9. The CDR3 sequence: CASELTGGENQPQHF. The DNA for the CDR3 is TGTGCCAGCGAACTTACAGGGGGCGAAAATCAGCCCCAGCATTTT.

This chain connects TRBV25-1 to TRBJ1-6; 7 bases match TRBD1. Germline V gene lookup returns CDR1 MGHDK and CDR2 SYGVNS. This CDR3 is 16 amino acids long. The J segment lost 7 bases and the V segment lost 5 bases, leaving 11 bases of the junction unmatched. The CDR3 loop is CASSSLGTAFNSPLHF. In DNA, the CDR3 is TGTGCCAGCAGTTCTCTCGGGACAGCCTTCAATTCACCCCTCCACTTT.

This clone has just a few counts. The chain is built from TRBV5-4 and TRBJ2-7, with 13 nucleotides matching TRBD2. The CDR3 is 15 residues long. Germline V gives CDR1 SGHNT, CDR2 YYREEE (reference sequence). J gave up 2 bases and V 3 bases, and 2 bases lay outside the gene matches. The CDR3 loop is CASSSTSGGAYEQYF. CDR3 coding DNA: TGTGCCAGCAGCTCCACTAGCGGGGGGGCCTACGAGCAGTACTTC.

The rearrangement joins TRBV2 to TRBJ2-1; 11 positions agree with TRBD2. CDR1 and CDR2 from the germline V gene are SNHLY and FYNNEI. The CDR3 is 15 residues long. The V and J ends lost 6 bases and 5 bases, in that order; junction bases with no gene match: 6. CDR3 DNA sequence: TGTGCCAGCAGACCACTAGCGGGGGCCCACAATGAGCAGTTCTTC. It encodes CASRPLAGAHNEQFF.

There are a few counts of this clone. This CDR3 reads CASSISNSLSGNTIYF. The CDR3 DNA sequence: TGTGCCAGTAGTATTTCTAACAGCCTCTCTGGAAACACCATATATTTT. This chain joins TRBV19 and TRBJ1-3; D not certain. The germline V and J ends were trimmed by 3 bases and 0 bases, with 12 bases remaining between them. The germline V gene has CDR1 LNHDA and CDR2 SQIVND (reference sequence). The CDR3 contains 16 residues.

This sequence joins TRBV7-3 and TRBJ2-5; 10 bases are a match to TRBD1. Trimming cost V 5 bases and J 3 bases; bases outside gene matches: 6. The CDR3 sequence is 15 residues long. Germline lookup yields CDR1 SGHTA and CDR2 FQGTGA. This chain's CDR3 is CASSVTGTGEETQYF. CDR3 nucleotides: TGTGCCAGCAGCGTTACCGGGACAGGGGAAGAGACCCAGTACTTC. Full variable domain (outside the CDR3, taken from reference TRBV7-3 and TRBJ2-5): GAGVSQTPSNKVTEKGKYVELRCDPISGHTALYWYRQSLGQGPEFLIYFQGTGAADDSGLPNDRFFAVRPEGSVSTLKIQRTERGDSAVYLCASSVTGTGEETQYFGPGTRLLVL.

The chain has TRBV4-1 and TRBJ2-7, with 15 positions matching TRBD2. Trimming took 4 bases from V and 3 from J; bases not matched to a gene: 1. CDR3 size: 15 residues. CDR1 MGHRA and CDR2 YSYEKL come from the germline V gene. The CDR3 nucleotides are TGCGCCAGCAGCCCGGGACTAGCGGGGGGCTACGAGCAGTACTTC. It yields the protein CASSPGLAGGYEQYF.

The rearrangement links TRBV11-2 to TRBJ1-1, with TRBD1 matching over 7 bases. The ends lost 7 bases at V and 0 bases at J; junction bases unmatched: 11. The CDR3 runs 16 residues. Germline V lookup: CDR1 SGHAT, CDR2 FQNNGV. The CDR3 region is CASTRGAGNLNTEAFF. The CDR3 region has the DNA TGTGCCAGCACCAGGGGGGCGGGGAACCTGAACACTGAAGCTTTCTTT.

J is TRBJ2-5 and V is TRBV9, with D possibly TRBD2 on 6 matching bases. The germline V gene encodes CDR1 SGDLS and CDR2 YYNGEE. Trimming cost V 3 bases and J 1 base, with 10 bases left between them. There are 14 residues in the CDR3. CDR3 region: CASSAGTSQETQYF. The CDR3, as DNA: TGTGCCAGCAGCGCCGGGACTTCCCAAGAGACCCAGTACTTC.